Listed here are 29 T cell receptor beta chains from one sample, sequenced in a study of T cell responses to AZD1222 COVID-19 vaccine. This table comes from immunoSEQ multiplex PCR, and its TCRdb copy is limited to in-frame clones, with some not included. This sample has more than 95,000 clones, with about 88% found just once. The sequenced sample was peripheral blood, obtained on day 0 of AZD1222 vaccination. These receptors were obtained from an adult in good health.

The chain uses TRBV18 and TRBJ2-5; 9 bases map to TRBD1. This CDR3 comprises 13 residues. The germline gives CDR1 KGHSH, CDR2 LQKENI. The ends lost 3 bases at V and 7 bases at J; junction bases unmatched: 3. As DNA, the CDR3 is TGTGCCAGCTCACCCCCGGACAGGGGGACCCAGTACTTC. Amino acids: CASSPPDRGTQYF.

V and J are TRBV5-4 and TRBJ2-1; D not certain. CDR1 and CDR2 from the germline V gene are SGHNT and YYREEE (reference sequence). The CDR3 totals 13 residues. Trimming took 3 bases from V and 12 from J, leaving 16 bases between them. CDR3 residues: CASSSGWVDRQFF. The CDR3, as DNA: TGTGCCAGCAGCTCTGGGTGGGTGGATCGGCAGTTCTTC.

The rearrangement joins TRBV24-1 to TRBJ2-3; 9 positions match TRBD1. V lost 9 bases and J lost 5; bases outside the gene matches: 11. The CDR3 runs to 15 residues. Germline V lookup: CDR1 KGHDR, CDR2 SFDVKD. The CDR3 region is CATGETGTGQDTQYF. The CDR3 DNA reads as TGTGCCACCGGGGAAACCGGGACAGGGCAAGATACGCAGTATTTT.

CDR3 sequence reads: CASSLRGGQPQHF. The CDR3 nucleotides read TGTGCCAGCAGTTTACGGGGGGGGCAGCCCCAGCATTTT. The J gene is TRBJ1-5, the V gene TRBV12-3 or TRBV12-4; perhaps TRBD1 as D (5 bases). Trimming removed 2 bases from V and 7 bases from J, with 9 bases in between. The CDR3 has 13 residues.

This chain links TRBV7-6 with TRBJ2-3, with D hard to call. CDR3 length: 14 amino acids. The germline gives CDR1 SGHVS, CDR2 FNYEAQ. Deletions cut 0 bases from V and 11 bases from J, with 15 bases between. For the CDR3, the DNA is TGTGCCAGCAGCTTAGCAGCCCCTCCGGTACGGCAGTATTTT. Amino acids: CASSLAAPPVRQYF.

The chain combines TRBV25-1 with TRBJ2-7, with D possibly matching TRBD1 (5 bases). The CDR3 spans 13 residues. The germline CDR1 and CDR2 sequences are MGHDK and SYGVNS. The V end lost 1 base, the J end lost 3 bases, and 7 bases lay between the germline ends. The CDR3 bases are TGTGCCAGCAGTGAATCTGACAGCTACGAGCAGTACTTC. Protein: CASSESDSYEQYF.

V is TRBV5-4 and J is TRBJ2-3, with 10 nucleotides matching TRBD2. The CDR3 is 16 residues long. V lost 5 bases and J lost 6; bases outside the gene matches: 12. Germline V gene data show CDR1 as SGHNT and CDR2 as YYREEE (reference sequence). The CDR3 reads CASRRLAGGRLDTQYF. CDR3 coding DNA: TGTGCCAGCAGACGACTAGCGGGCGGGCGGTTGGATACGCAGTATTTT.

The V call is TRBV19, the J call TRBJ2-3; a possible D gene is TRBD1 (6 bases). The CDR3 contains 14 residues. The germline CDR1 and CDR2 sequences are LNHDA and SQIVND (reference sequence). Trimming stripped 5 bases from V and 2 bases from J, with 11 bases between. In nucleotides, the CDR3 is TGTGCCAGTAGTGTACCGGGACACACAGATACGCAGTATTTT. Protein product: CASSVPGHTDTQYF.

This clone was recorded only once. This chain links TRBV18 with TRBJ2-5; D is uncertain. Trimming pared 1 base from V and 4 bases from J, leaving 7 bases between. The germline CDR1 and CDR2 sequences are KGHSH and LQKENI. The CDR3 contains 13 residues. The CDR3 bases are TGTGCCAGCTCACCACGCGGTATAGAGACCCAGTACTTC. This sequence encodes CASSPRGIETQYF. Based on the CDR3 plus reference TRBV18 and TRBJ2-5, the full variable domain is NAGVMQNPRHLVRRRGQEARLRCSPMKGHSHVYWYRQLPEEGLKFMVYLQKENIIDESGMPKERFSAEFPKEGPSILRIQQVVRGDSAAYFCASSPRGIETQYFGPGTRLLVL.

In DNA form, the CDR3 reads TGTGCCAGCAGCCCACAGGGGACAGCCAAAAACATTCAGTACTTC. Protein sequence: CASSPQGTAKNIQYF. The chain uses TRBV7-8 and TRBJ2-4; 7 nucleotides line up with TRBD1. V shed 5 bases and J 0 bases; nucleotides not matched to a gene: 4. Germline CDR1 and CDR2: SGHVS and FQNEAQ. The CDR3 runs to 15 residues.

The genes are TRBV6-5 and TRBJ2-2, with 10 bases matching TRBD1. This CDR3 has 16 residues. Per germline, CDR1 MNHEY and CDR2 SVGAGI. V shed 2 bases and J 7 bases; nucleotides not matched to a gene: 7. CDR3: CASSYRRTGGLGELFF. In DNA, the CDR3 is TGTGCCAGCAGTTACCGGCGGACAGGGGGTCTCGGGGAGCTGTTTTTT.

The V and J genes are TRBV23-1 and TRBJ1-2, with D possibly being TRBD1 (5 bases). TRBV23-1 qualifies as an ORF whose function is uncertain. V gave up 0 bases and J gave up 0 bases, with 23 bases separating them. This CDR3 is built from 20 residues. The CDR3 spells CASSQSDLGDARASNYGYTF. The DNA for the CDR3 is TGCGCCAGCAGTCAATCGGATCTCGGGGACGCGAGGGCCTCTAACTATGGCTACACCTTC.

This sequence joins TRBV5-4 and TRBJ1-3, with TRBD1 matching over 9 bases. Germline V lookup: CDR1 SGHNT, CDR2 YYREEE (reference sequence). The V and J ends lost 4 bases and 3 bases, in that order; junction bases with no gene match: 2. There are 14 residues in the CDR3. CDR3 protein: CASSRTGVGNTIYF. The CDR3 coding sequence is TGTGCCAGCAGCCGGACAGGGGTTGGAAACACCATATATTTT.

The V call is TRBV4-2, the J call TRBJ1-2; possible D gene TRBD1, 6 bases. This CDR3 has 16 amino acids. V lost 0 bases and J 3 bases, leaving 14 bases between the germline ends. The V gene's germline CDR1 is LGHNA and CDR2 YNFKEQ. This CDR3 reads CASSQDEGGGYYGYTF. In DNA, the CDR3 is TGTGCCAGCAGCCAAGATGAAGGGGGAGGGTACTATGGCTACACCTTC.

The chain couples TRBV7-9 to TRBJ2-7, with D possibly being TRBD1 or TRBD2 (5 bases each). The V end lost 4 bases, the J end lost 3 bases, and 10 bases lay between the germline ends. This CDR3 is 13 amino acids long. Germline V gene sequence: CDR1 SEHNR, CDR2 FQNEAQ (reference sequence). CDR3 sequence: CASSSGTDYEQYF. The DNA for the CDR3 is TGTGCCAGCAGCTCCGGGACGGACTACGAGCAGTACTTC.

This clone has a single count. The chain employs TRBV6-1 and TRBJ1-3; maybe TRBD1 (6 bases). CDR3 length: 14 amino acids. Trimming took off 2 bases at V and 4 bases at J, with 9 bases between the two ends. Germline V lookup: CDR1 MNHNS, CDR2 SASEGT. DNA for the CDR3: TGTGCCAGCAGTGAACCGGGGGGCGGAAACACCATATATTTT. Residues: CASSEPGGGNTIYF.

This clone was detected a few times. The genes are TRBV6-4 and TRBJ2-5; D tentatively fits TRBD1 or TRBD2 (5 bases each). The CDR3 runs to 13 residues. In germline, CDR1 is MRHNA, CDR2 SNTAGT. V lost 6 bases and J 3 bases, leaving 11 bases between the germline ends. The CDR3 loop is CASSRDGKETQYF. CDR3 in DNA: TGTGCCAGCAGCCGGGACGGAAAAGAGACCCAGTACTTC.

This chain connects TRBV5-1 to TRBJ2-2; 9 bases map to TRBD2. The CDR3 loop spans 16 amino acids. After removal of 2 bases from V and 4 bases from J, the junction contained 6 bases not matched to a gene. From germline, CDR1 is SGHRS and CDR2 YFSETQ. The CDR3 here is CASSFSGGRTTGELFF. In nucleotides, the CDR3 is TGCGCCAGCAGCTTTAGCGGGGGCAGGACCACCGGGGAGCTGTTTTTT.

This chain uses TRBV7-6 with TRBJ1-5, with a tentative D call TRBD1 (5 bases). Trimming removed 5 bases at V and 6 bases at J, with 14 bases between. Germline CDR1 SGHVS, CDR2 FNYEAQ. CDR3 length equals 14 residues. The CDR3 reads CASSPRGAGQPQHF. The CDR3 coding sequence is TGTGCCAGCAGCCCACGAGGGGCTGGTCAGCCCCAGCATTTT. Complete variable domain (other parts from reference TRBV7-6 and TRBJ1-5): GAGVSQSPRYKVTKRGQDVALRCDPISGHVSLYWYRQALGQGPEFLTYFNYEAQQDKSGLPNDRFSAERPEGSISTLTIQRTEQRDSAMYRCASSPRGAGQPQHFGDGTRLSIL.

The J gene is TRBJ2-1, the V gene TRBV5-1; no firm D call. Trimming shortened V by 4 bases and J by 10 bases, and 18 bases separated the two germline ends. The CDR3 has 14 amino acids. Germline loops: CDR1 SGHRS, CDR2 YFSETQ. The CDR3 bases are TGCGCCAGCAGCCGTCCGGGTGCCCAAAGGGAGCAGTTCTTC. As protein: CASSRPGAQREQFF.

The chain is built from TRBV29-1 and TRBJ2-3, with D perhaps matching TRBD1 (5 bases). V lost 4 bases and J 2 bases, leaving 10 bases between the germline ends. The germline gives CDR1 SQVTM, CDR2 ANQGSEA. The CDR3 is 13 amino acids. The CDR3 reads CSVVRGITDTQYF. As DNA, the CDR3 is TGCAGCGTTGTAAGGGGAATCACAGATACGCAGTATTTT.

This chain uses TRBV4-1 with TRBJ2-1; D gene unclear. The CDR3 extends over 18 amino acids. Germline CDR1 MGHRA, CDR2 YSYEKL. Trimming took 3 bases from V and 0 from J, leaving 18 bases between them. The CDR3 protein is CASSQSIRKTDSYNEQFF. The DNA of the CDR3 is TGCGCCAGCAGCCAGTCTATTAGGAAGACCGACTCCTACAATGAGCAGTTCTTC.

V usage is TRBV5-4 and J usage is TRBJ2-7, with 13 bases aligning to TRBD2. CDR3 length: 15 amino acids. Germline CDR1 reads SGHNT; CDR2 reads YYREEE (reference sequence). The ends lost 4 bases at V and 6 bases at J; junction bases unmatched: 7. The CDR3 DNA reads TGTGCCAGCAGCCTTACTAGCGGGGGGGCCCTCGAGCAGTACTTC. Protein: CASSLTSGGALEQYF.

J is TRBJ2-7 and V is TRBV19; 7 bases align to TRBD1. The V gene end was trimmed by 6 bases and the J gene end by 2 bases; junction bases not matched to a gene: 7. The germline CDR1 and CDR2 sequences are LNHDA and SQIVND (reference sequence). The CDR3 extends over 14 amino acids. CDR3 sequence (DNA): TGTGCCAGTAGCGCTGAGGGGGCTGCCTACGAGCAGTACTTC. Translation gives CASSAEGAAYEQYF. Complete variable domain (other parts from reference TRBV19 and TRBJ2-7): DGGITQSPKYLFRKEGQNVTLSCEQNLNHDAMYWYRQDPGQGLRLIYYSQIVNDFQKGDIAEGYSVSREKKESFPLTVTSAQKNPTAFYLCASSAEGAAYEQYFGPGTRLTVT.

There are a few counts of this clone. V gene TRBV5-1 combines with J gene TRBJ2-2, with TRBD2 matching over 12 bases. With V trimmed by 0 bases and J by 6 bases, 3 bases remained unmatched. The CDR3 sequence is 16 residues long. Germline values: CDR1 SGHRS, CDR2 YFSETQ. The CDR3 region is CASSLGLAGAPGELFF. CDR3 DNA: TGCGCCAGCAGCTTGGGACTAGCGGGGGCCCCCGGGGAGCTGTTTTTT.

The chain couples TRBV5-1 to TRBJ2-7; 9 bases are shared with TRBD1. With 5 bases clipped from V and 4 bases from J, the junction kept 10 bases outside the gene matches. CDR3 length: 15 residues. CDR1 SGHRS and CDR2 YFSETQ come from the germline V gene. The CDR3 spells CASSLATGGVYEQYF. The CDR3 DNA reads as TGCGCCAGCAGTCTCGCTACAGGGGGCGTATACGAGCAGTACTTC.

The J gene is TRBJ2-7, the V gene TRBV7-9, with a weak D call TRBD1 (5 bases). The CDR3 runs to 15 residues. The V and J ends lost 5 bases and 1 base respectively, with 15 bases between them. Germline loops: CDR1 SEHNR, CDR2 FQNEAQ (reference sequence). The CDR3 loop reads CASSARQGGSYEQYF. The CDR3 DNA reads TGTGCCAGCAGCGCCCGGCAGGGTGGGTCCTACGAGCAGTACTTC.

V and J are TRBV2 and TRBJ1-1; tentatively, D is TRBD1 (6 bases). Looked up from germline, CDR1 is SNHLY and CDR2 is FYNNEI. V was clipped by 9 bases and J by 2 bases, with 10 bases between them. This CDR3 region has 12 residues. CDR3 sequence (DNA): TGTGCCAGGTCGGACAGCAACACTGAAGCTTTCTTT. As protein: CARSDSNTEAFF.

V and J are TRBV19 and TRBJ2-1, with a tentative D call TRBD2 (7 bases). Germline V gene sequence: CDR1 LNHDA, CDR2 SQIVND (reference sequence). CDR3 length equals 14 residues. The V and J ends lost 3 bases and 5 bases respectively, with 11 bases between them. The CDR3 DNA sequence: TGTGCCAGTAGTATCGGGGGGCACAACAATGAGCAGTTCTTC. Residues: CASSIGGHNNEQFF.